Listed here are 17 T cell receptor beta chains from one sample, sequenced in a study of blood T cell repertoires in COVID-19. Repertoires were generated with immunoSEQ multiplex PCR, while TCRdb's copy carries only in-frame clones and drops some. The sample holds 380,000 or so clones, around 87% seen once. The sample consisted of PBMCs or T cells enriched from blood (not recorded which). The receptors shown here come from a woman aged 30 to 39 with acute COVID-19.

The chain uses TRBV2 and TRBJ1-1; TRBD1 is a possible D gene (6 bases). Germline CDR1 and CDR2: SNHLY and FYNNEI. Trimming shortened V by 6 bases and J by 1 base, and 9 bases separated the two germline ends. CDR3 length equals 13 residues. For the CDR3, the DNA is TGTGCCAGCAGCCGAGGGGGGAACACTGAAGCTTTCTTT. Its protein product is CASSRGGNTEAFF.

The V and J genes are TRBV5-6 and TRBJ1-6; 8 positions match TRBD1. Trimming at V came to 4 bases and at J to 9 bases, leaving 12 bases not matched to a gene. This CDR3 contains 16 residues. Germline CDR1 SGHDT, CDR2 YYEEEE. Here the CDR3 DNA reads TGTGCCAGCAGCCTGGCAGGGGGCGCGGAGAGTTCACCCCTCCACTTT. Its translation is CASSLAGGAESSPLHF.

The V and J genes are TRBV5-1 and TRBJ1-1; D is perhaps TRBD1 (5 bases). Germline loops: CDR1 SGHRS, CDR2 YFSETQ. There are 12 residues in the CDR3. V was pared by 3 bases and J by 8 bases, with 11 bases between. This chain's CDR3 is CASSYGQGEAFF. The CDR3 DNA sequence: TGCGCCAGCAGCTATGGCCAGGGCGAAGCTTTCTTT.

This clone turned up a few times. This chain links TRBV19 with TRBJ1-1; D remains ambiguous. The V gene's germline CDR1 is LNHDA and CDR2 SQIVND (reference sequence). The V gene lost 4 bases and the J gene lost 5 bases, with 14 bases spanning the gap. CDR3 size: 14 residues. Here the CDR3 reads CASSNLGVATEAFF. In DNA, the CDR3 is TGTGCCAGTAGTAACCTCGGGGTGGCAACTGAAGCTTTCTTT.

The chain combines TRBV5-1 with TRBJ1-3; 8 bases match TRBD1. The germline V gene has CDR1 SGHRS and CDR2 YFSETQ. The CDR3 extends over 14 amino acids. V shed 2 bases and J 4 bases; nucleotides not matched to a gene: 2. CDR3 region: CASSLGTGGNTIYF. For the CDR3, the DNA is TGCGCCAGCAGCTTAGGGACAGGAGGAAACACCATATATTTT.

CDR3 coding DNA: TGTGCCAGCGGGGCCGGCCCCTCTTCTGGAAACACCATATATTTT. It codes for CASGAGPSSGNTIYF. This sequence joins TRBV6-1 and TRBJ1-3, with a tentative D call TRBD1 (5 bases). Per germline, CDR1 MNHNS and CDR2 SASEGT. This CDR3 region has 15 residues. V gave up 8 bases and J gave up 1 base, with 15 bases separating them.

The CDR3: CASSPTGLSTDTQYF. CDR3 coding DNA: TGTGCCAGCAGTCCTACAGGGCTGAGCACAGATACGCAGTATTTT. The gene calls are TRBV2 and TRBJ2-3; a possible D gene is TRBD1 (6 bases). Germline V gene sequence: CDR1 SNHLY, CDR2 FYNNEI. V was cut by 5 bases and J by 0 bases, with 12 bases left in between. The CDR3 sequence is 15 residues long.

This chain links TRBV19 with TRBJ1-4, with D uncertain. The CDR3 length is 15 residues. The V gene's germline CDR1 is LNHDA and CDR2 SQIVND (reference sequence). The V gene lost 3 bases and the J gene lost 5 bases, with 13 bases spanning the gap. The CDR3 DNA reads TGTGCCAGTAGTATTTATGGCGGGAGAAATGAAAAACTGTTTTTT. Protein product: CASSIYGGRNEKLFF.

J is TRBJ1-3 and V is TRBV15; the D gene is possibly TRBD1 (5 bases). The V end lost 1 base, the J end lost 3 bases, and 16 bases lay between the germline ends. Germline assignment: CDR1 LNHNV and CDR2 YYDKDF (reference sequence). The CDR3 extends over 17 amino acids. The chain's CDR3 is CATSRAHIGGLGNTIYF. CDR3 nucleotide sequence: TGTGCCACCAGCAGAGCTCACATCGGGGGTCTTGGAAACACCATATATTTT. Looking up the rest from reference TRBV15 and TRBJ1-3 gives the full variable domain: DAMVIQNPRYQVTQFGKPVTLSCSQTLNHNVMYWYQQKSSQAPKLLFHYYDKDFNNEADTPDNFQSRRPNTSFCFLDIRSPGLGDTAMYLCATSRAHIGGLGNTIYFGEGSWLTVV.

The chain employs TRBV19 and TRBJ2-1, with a possible D match to TRBD1 (5 bases). The CDR3 is made up of 15 amino acids. In germline, CDR1 is LNHDA, CDR2 SQIVND (reference sequence). V gave up 5 bases and J gave up 2 bases, with 13 bases separating them. The CDR3 DNA sequence: TGTGCCAGTAGTTTCCAGGGTATCGCCTACAATGAGCAGTTCTTC. Its protein product is CASSFQGIAYNEQFF.

The chain is built from TRBV10-3 and TRBJ2-7; 11 nucleotides match TRBD2. CDR1 is ENHRY, CDR2 SYGVKD, per germline. V lost 4 bases, J lost 5 bases, and 7 bases stayed unmatched. The CDR3 contains 15 residues. CDR3 DNA sequence: TGTGCCATCAGTGGAATAGCGGGGGGGCCCCACGAGCAGTACTTC. Encoded protein: CAISGIAGGPHEQYF.

The chain combines TRBV2 with TRBJ2-5, with TRBD1 as a possible D gene (6 bases). The germline gives CDR1 SNHLY, CDR2 FYNNEI. V was trimmed by 7 bases and J by 5 bases, leaving 20 bases between them. CDR3 length: 15 amino acids. Written as DNA, the CDR3 is TGTGCCAGCACCTTGCTCGGACAGAACACGGAGACCCAGTACTTC. As protein: CASTLLGQNTETQYF.

CDR3 residues: CASSRGDAGAPSQPQHF. The CDR3 DNA reads TGTGCCAGCAGCCGGGGAGATGCGGGGGCGCCGAGCCAGCCCCAGCATTTT. The gene calls are TRBV5-8 and TRBJ1-5, with a tentative D call TRBD1 (6 bases). This CDR3 is built from 17 residues. V was trimmed by 4 bases and J by 7 bases, leaving 24 bases between them. CDR1 is SGHTS and CDR2 is YDEGEE in the germline V gene.

This chain connects TRBV6-5 to TRBJ1-5, with unresolved D. Germline V lookup: CDR1 MNHEY, CDR2 SVGAGI. V lost 2 bases and J lost 2, with 13 bases in between. There are 16 residues in the CDR3. CDR3 sequence reads: CASSYSGSYRNQPQHF. In nucleotides, the CDR3 is TGTGCCAGCAGTTACAGCGGGTCATACCGCAATCAGCCCCAGCATTTT.

This clone was detected once. The rearrangement links TRBV12-3 or TRBV12-4 to TRBJ1-2; D is unclear. This CDR3 has 13 amino acids. The germline V and J ends were trimmed by 3 bases and 8 bases, with 13 bases remaining between them. This CDR3 is CASSLGRSGGYTF. CDR3 in DNA: TGTGCCAGCAGTTTGGGCAGGTCTGGCGGCTACACCTTC.

The chain combines TRBV18 with TRBJ2-7; no clear D. V lost 0 bases, J lost 4 bases, and 10 bases lay in between. CDR3 length equals 14 residues. Germline V gives CDR1 KGHSH, CDR2 LQKENI. The CDR3 region has the DNA TGTGCCAGCTCACCACCCGAGTCCGGGTACGAGCAGTACTTC. The encoded protein is CASSPPESGYEQYF. The full variable domain, rest sourced from reference TRBV18 and TRBJ2-7, is NAGVMQNPRHLVRRRGQEARLRCSPMKGHSHVYWYRQLPEEGLKFMVYLQKENIIDESGMPKERFSAEFPKEGPSILRIQQVVRGDSAAYFCASSPPESGYEQYFGPGTRLTVT.

This chain connects TRBV4-1 to TRBJ1-4; possible D gene TRBD1, 6 bases. The CDR3 covers 16 residues. Trimming left V 3 bases short and J 8 bases short, with 19 bases between. The germline V gene has CDR1 MGHRA and CDR2 YSYEKL. The CDR3 DNA is TGCGCCAGCAGCCACGTTTATGACAGGTTGGGCGAAAAACTGTTTTTT. Translating it yields CASSHVYDRLGEKLFF.